The present T cell receptor (beta chain) was sequenced within a study of a mutant IDH1 vaccine in newly diagnosed glioma. Study information: Vaccination started 4-6 weeks after radiotherapy alone, or with temozolomide cycles.

As to time point: week 23, last vaccination. The study gave 300 ug of mutant IDH1 20-mer peptide per vaccine dose, with topical imiquimod. Profiling relied on immunoSEQ multiplex PCR, and the TCRdb table lists in-frame clones only, not all of them. The repertoire consists of 77,000 or so clones, with about 85% occurring once and the leading ten covering 0.6% to 0.95%. Worth noting for this clone: Antigen specificity is unknown.

This CDR3 has 15 residues. V gave up 5 bases and J gave up 1 base; unmatched junction bases: 6. Germline V gene lookup returns CDR1 SGHRS and CDR2 YFSETQ. This clonotype was obtained from a woman in her fifties or sixties with glioma. The sequences come from PBMCs, collected from a glioma patient whose treatment included an IDH1 peptide vaccine. This chain joins TRBV5-1 and TRBJ2-7, with TRBD2 matching over 10 bases. This chain's CDR3 is CASSDTSGISYEQYF. The CDR3, as DNA: TGCGCCAGCAGTGACACTAGCGGGATATCCTACGAGCAGTACTTC.